This T cell receptor beta chain was retrieved from a study of follicular helper T cells after annual influenza vaccination. Survey level resolution was used for TCRB sequencing. Sequenced by immunoSEQ multiplex PCR; TCRdb stores in-frame clones only, minus some. Among about 6,800 clones listed, about 88% were seen once. The germline V and J ends were trimmed by 2 bases and 9 bases, with 16 bases remaining between them. The germline V gene has CDR1 MNHEY and CDR2 SMNVEV (reference sequence). The length of the CDR3 is 14 residues. As for time point: 2015-2016 season, 7 days after influenza vaccination. The clonotype originates from an adult who received the influenza vaccine. The sample in question was CXCR5+ CD38- circulating T follicular helper cells from blood, obtained 7 days after influenza vaccination. Described subset: circulating Tfh, non-naive CD4+CXCR5+PD-1+ (ICOS+CD38+ or ICOS-CD38-). The V gene is TRBV27, the J gene TRBJ1-2; D call uncertain. The CDR3 nucleotides are TGTGCCAGCAGTTTAAGCCGATTAACTATGCGCTACACCTTC. This codes for CASSLSRLTMRYTF.